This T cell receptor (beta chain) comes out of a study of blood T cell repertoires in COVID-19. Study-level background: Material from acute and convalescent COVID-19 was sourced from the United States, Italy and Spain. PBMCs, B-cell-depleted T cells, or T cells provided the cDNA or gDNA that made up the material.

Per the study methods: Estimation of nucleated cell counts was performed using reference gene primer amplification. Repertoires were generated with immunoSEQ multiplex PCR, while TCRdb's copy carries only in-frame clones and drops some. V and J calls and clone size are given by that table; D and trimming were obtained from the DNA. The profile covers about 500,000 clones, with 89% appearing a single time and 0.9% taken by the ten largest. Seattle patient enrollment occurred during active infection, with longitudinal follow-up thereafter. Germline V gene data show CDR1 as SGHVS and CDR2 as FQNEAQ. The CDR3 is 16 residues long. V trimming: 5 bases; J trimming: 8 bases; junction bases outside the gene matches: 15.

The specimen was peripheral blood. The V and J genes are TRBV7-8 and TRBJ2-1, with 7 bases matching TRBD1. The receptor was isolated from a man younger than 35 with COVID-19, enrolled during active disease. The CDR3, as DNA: TGTGCCAGCAGCACACGACAGGGTAAGACAGACGATGAGCAGTTCTTC. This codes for CASSTRQGKTDDEQFF.